This T cell receptor (beta chain) comes out of a study of T cells in Graves' hyperthyroidism and ophthalmopathy. From RNA transcripts, TCR beta CDR3 regions were amplified. Using the HTBI primer set, a first-round RT-PCR was run on the TCR CDR3. TCRdb itself ran the multiplex PCR reads through MiXCR, one entry per CDR3 protein. The sample consists of 600,000 to 700,000 distinct CDR3 sequences, just under 45% of them appearing once. Trimming took 3 bases from V and 0 from J, leaving 12 bases between them. This CDR3 comprises 16 residues. Germline V lookup: CDR1 SGHDN, CDR2 FVKESK. Only a few counts were recorded for this clonotype.

The V call is TRBV14, the J call TRBJ1-3; perhaps TRBD1 as D (5 bases). The sequencing input was peripheral blood or thyroid tissue (not recorded which). This receptor was obtained from an adult man with Graves' disease, either hyperthyroidism or ophthalmopathy (not recorded which). CDR3 bases: TGTGCCAGCAGCCATGACCCAGGGTACTCTGGAAACACCATATATTTT. Its protein product is CASSHDPGYSGNTIYF.